This T cell receptor beta chain originates from a study of chemoradiotherapy in HPV16-positive cancers. Assay used: immunoSEQ multiplex PCR; TCRdb lists only in-frame clones, some missing. There are around 2,200 clones in the sample; about two thirds occur only once, and about 25% lies in the top ten. The CDR3 covers 15 residues. Per germline, CDR1 MNHEY and CDR2 SMNVEV (reference sequence). V trimming: 2 bases; J trimming: 12 bases; junction bases outside the gene matches: 8. General study points: Candidate HPV-specific clones and E7-related TCR motifs grew in tumor during treatment.

For this clone: Its specificity is unknown.

The receptor's source is a human donor with HPV-associated anogenital cancer. The rearrangement uses TRBV27 and TRBJ2-1, with 12 bases lining up with TRBD2. The sample was tumor tissue, taken from a patient who underwent chemoradiotherapy. CDR3 sequence: CASSLTTSGSSGQFF. DNA for the CDR3: TGTGCCAGCAGTTTAACGACTAGCGGGAGTTCCGGGCAGTTCTTC.